The 18 T cell receptor beta chains below come from one sample, sequenced in a study of cytomegalovirus exposure and HLA in healthy donors. Use of 60 Vbeta and 13 Jbeta primers characterized the PCR. The assay was immunoSEQ multiplex PCR, and TCRdb's table has in-frame clones only and misses some. There are approximately 130,000 clones in the sample; more than 60% occur only once, and over 1.5% lies in the top ten. The specimen sequenced was PBMCs. Receptors originate from a woman in her thirties or forties in good health and CMV-seronegative.

The rearrangement uses TRBV5-4 and TRBJ2-3; 7 bases align to TRBD2. The V and J ends lost 2 bases and 3 bases, in that order; junction bases with no gene match: 3. This CDR3 has 14 residues. Germline V lookup: CDR1 SGHNT, CDR2 YYREEE (reference sequence). DNA of the CDR3: TGTGCCAGCAGCTTTTGGGGGGGTACAGATACGCAGTATTTT. Translated: CASSFWGGTDTQYF.

This clone was counted only a few times. The CDR3 DNA follows: TGCGCCAGCAGCTTCGGGGAGCGGTATGGCTACACCTTC. Its translation is CASSFGERYGYTF. The V gene is TRBV5-1, the J gene TRBJ1-2; D ambiguous. The V and J ends lost 2 bases and 5 bases respectively, with 10 bases between them. The length of the CDR3 is 13 residues. Germline CDR1 is SGHRS and CDR2 is YFSETQ.

In this sample, this clone turned up once. The V and J genes are TRBV15 and TRBJ1-1, with D perhaps TRBD1 (5 bases). CDR3 size: 12 residues. The germline V and J ends were trimmed by 4 bases and 5 bases, with 8 bases remaining between them. Germline assignment: CDR1 LNHNV and CDR2 YYDKDF (reference sequence). CDR3 in DNA: TGTGCCACCAGCACCAGGGAAACTGAAGCTTTCTTT. Protein product: CATSTRETEAFF.

This chain uses TRBV29-1 with TRBJ2-7, with TRBD1 identical over 7 bases. The junction had 0 bases not matched to a gene; V was cut back by 1 base and J by 3 bases. CDR1 is SQVTM and CDR2 is ANQGSEA in the germline V gene. The CDR3 spans 12 residues. The CDR3 coding sequence is TGCAGCGTTGAAGGGGACAGCTACGAGCAGTACTTC. This gives the protein CSVEGDSYEQYF.

DNA for the CDR3: TGCATGACAGTGATTAACACTGAAGCTTTCTTT. This codes for CMTVINTEAFF. The chain combines TRBV20-1 with TRBJ1-1; a possible D gene is TRBD1 (5 bases). In germline, CDR1 is DFQATT, CDR2 SNEGSKA (reference sequence). The CDR3 extends over 11 amino acids.

This chain joins TRBV28 and TRBJ2-3; 10 positions match TRBD1. J lost 2 bases, V lost 4 bases, and 6 bases had no gene match. This CDR3 contains 16 residues. Germline lookup yields CDR1 MDHEN and CDR2 SYDVKM. In DNA, the CDR3 is TGTGCCAGCAGTTCGACAGGGGGCAAAGTCACAGATACGCAGTATTTT. This sequence encodes CASSSTGGKVTDTQYF.

The chain's CDR3 is CASTPRGGDYGYTF. The CDR3 coding sequence is TGTGCCAGTACCCCCCGGGGAGGGGATTATGGCTACACCTTC. This chain joins TRBV19 and TRBJ1-2, with a possible D match to TRBD1 (5 bases). This CDR3 region has 14 residues. The V and J ends lost 7 bases and 5 bases respectively, with 17 bases between them. Per the germline V gene, CDR1 is LNHDA and CDR2 is SQIVND (reference sequence).

This clone was picked up a small number of times. V and J are TRBV9 and TRBJ2-2, with 9 bases aligning to TRBD2. CDR1 and CDR2 (germline): SGDLS, YYNGEE. J was trimmed by 5 bases and V by 7 bases; bases with no gene match: 3. This CDR3 is built from 13 residues. CDR3 amino acids: CASAGGGTGELFF. In nucleotides, the CDR3 is TGTGCCAGCGCGGGAGGGGGAACCGGGGAGCTGTTTTTT.

The chain combines TRBV14 with TRBJ1-2; 7 positions agree with TRBD1. The germline V gene encodes CDR1 SGHDN and CDR2 FVKESK. V lost 2 bases to trimming and J lost 2 bases; unmatched junction nucleotides: 5. The CDR3 is made up of 15 amino acids. CDR3 in amino acids: CASSQFSQGNYGYTF. Written as DNA, the CDR3 is TGTGCCAGCAGCCAATTCTCACAGGGGAACTATGGCTACACCTTC.

This rearrangement joins TRBV2 to TRBJ2-3, with D possibly being TRBD2 (6 bases). V lost 8 bases and J 6 bases, leaving 9 bases between the germline ends. The CDR3 totals 11 residues. Germline V lookup: CDR1 SNHLY, CDR2 FYNNEI. The CDR3 region is CASQSGDTQYF. The CDR3 DNA is TGTGCCAGCCAGAGCGGGGATACGCAGTATTTT.

The chain couples TRBV28 to TRBJ2-5; TRBD2 might be the D (5 bases). The CDR3 spans 15 residues. With 4 bases removed from V and 11 bases from J, the gap between germline ends came to 23 bases. CDR1 MDHEN and CDR2 SYDVKM come from the germline V gene. CDR3 DNA sequence: TGTGCCAGCAGTTCCCGAGGTGAGGGAGCAGGTGAGCAGTACTTC. Its translation: CASSSRGEGAGEQYF. Full variable domain (remainder filled in from reference TRBV28 and TRBJ2-5): DVKVTQSSRYLVKRTGEKVFLECVQDMDHENMFWYRQDPGLGLRLIYFSYDVKMKEKGDIPEGYSVSREKKERFSLILESASTNQTSMYLCASSSRGEGAGEQYFGPGTRLLVL.

The chain joins TRBV28 to TRBJ1-2; 9 nucleotides agree with TRBD1. The V gene end was trimmed by 6 bases and the J gene end by 4 bases; junction bases not matched to a gene: 6. The CDR3 sequence is 14 residues long. The germline CDR1 and CDR2 sequences are MDHEN and SYDVKM. The CDR3 nucleotides read TGTGCCAGCAGGGGGACAGGGCCTATCTATGGCTACACCTTC. Translated, it gives CASRGTGPIYGYTF.

As regards this clone: In the same sample, other DNA sequences code for this CDR3. The V and J genes are TRBV28 and TRBJ2-3; 9 nucleotides match TRBD2. This CDR3 comprises 15 residues. The ends lost 2 bases at V and 2 bases at J; junction bases unmatched: 2. The V gene's germline CDR1 is MDHEN and CDR2 SYDVKM. CDR3 residues: CASSLAGGNTDTQYF. The CDR3 nucleotides are TGTGCCAGCAGTTTAGCGGGGGGGAACACAGATACGCAGTATTTT.

CDR3 sequence (DNA): TGTGCCAGCAGTTTGCAGACAGGGTGGGGAAATAATGAGCAGTTCTTC. It yields the protein CASSLQTGWGNNEQFF. The chain links TRBV27 to TRBJ2-1; 7 positions agree with TRBD1. The V gene's germline CDR1 is MNHEY and CDR2 SMNVEV (reference sequence). V lost 3 bases to trimming and J lost 7 bases; unmatched junction nucleotides: 12. This CDR3 spans 16 amino acids.

This clone has only a few counts. The CDR3 reads CASSSRPLEQFF. The CDR3 bases are TGTGCCAGCAGCTCCCGCCCGCTAGAGCAGTTCTTC. This sequence joins TRBV7-6 and TRBJ2-1, with D hard to call. Germline CDR1 SGHVS, CDR2 FNYEAQ. Deletions cut 4 bases from V and 10 bases from J, with 11 bases between. This CDR3 is built from 12 residues.

The chain couples TRBV29-1 to TRBJ1-5; 7 bases line up with TRBD1. V shed 6 bases, J shed 0 bases, and the junction held 2 bases outside the gene matches. CDR1 and CDR2 (germline): SQVTM, ANQGSEA. CDR3 length equals 13 residues. The CDR3 DNA reads as TGCAGCGTGGGGACAGATAGCAATCAGCCCCAGCATTTT. The encoded protein is CSVGTDSNQPQHF. The full variable domain, with the rest looked up from reference TRBV29-1 and TRBJ1-5, is SAVISQKPSRDICQRGTSLTIQCQVDSQVTMMFWYRQQPGQSLTLIATANQGSEATYESGFVIDKFPISRPNLTFSTLTVSNMSPEDSSIYLCSVGTDSNQPQHFGDGTRLSIL.

V usage is TRBV7-6 and J usage is TRBJ2-7; 12 nucleotides align to TRBD1. Trimming at V came to 5 bases and at J to 7 bases, leaving 9 bases not matched to a gene. CDR1 and CDR2 (germline): SGHVS, FNYEAQ. The length of the CDR3 is 15 residues. The CDR3 nucleotides read TGTGCCAGCAGCCCGGGACAGGGGGCTACGTTTGAGCAGTACTTC. Encoded protein: CASSPGQGATFEQYF.

As regards this clone: One end of the junction does not line up with germline, which may come from a read error. V is TRBV27 and J is TRBJ2-4; TRBD2 aligns across 9 bases. CDR1 MNHEY and CDR2 SMNVEV come from the germline V gene (reference sequence). This CDR3 has 16 amino acids. For the CDR3, the DNA is TGTGCCAGCAAGCCGGCGGGAGGGCCCGCCAAAAACAGTCAGTACTTC. It codes for CASKPAGGPAKNSQYF.